The 8 T cell receptor beta chains below come from one sample, sequenced in a study of monozygotic twins with inflammatory bowel disease. TCRdb derives one entry per CDR3 protein from the 5' RACE reads, leaving out DNA. This table lists some 300,000 distinct CDR3 sequences. The sequencing sample was made of blood. These receptor sequences come from a human donor with ulcerative colitis or Crohn's disease, or a healthy co-twin of an affected twin (not recorded which).

The chain recombines TRBV7-6 with TRBJ2-3; TCRdb's assignment of TRBD2 cannot be checked, as there is no DNA. This CDR3 has 18 amino acids. The V gene's germline CDR1 is SGHVS and CDR2 FNYEAQ. CDR3 amino acids: CASSLARGLAGVADTQYF.

This chain uses TRBV2 with TRBJ1-5; there is no DNA to check the TCRdb D call of TRBD1. Germline values: CDR1 SNHLY, CDR2 FYNNEI. This CDR3 comprises 14 residues. The CDR3 is CASSGQGANQPQHF.

V and J are TRBV7-9 and TRBJ1-1; TCRdb's assignment of TRBD1 cannot be checked, as there is no DNA. Germline values: CDR1 SEHNR, CDR2 FQNEAQ (reference sequence). This CDR3 is built from 12 residues. The CDR3 protein is CASSSDRGKVFF.

The J gene is TRBJ1-2, the V gene TRBV20-1. In germline, CDR1 is DFQATT, CDR2 SNEGSKA (reference sequence). This CDR3 spans 13 amino acids. The CDR3 spells CSAEVRINYGYTF.

This chain links TRBV12-3 or TRBV12-4 with TRBJ2-1; TCRdb calls TRBD1, which cannot be checked without DNA. The CDR3 has 14 amino acids. CDR3 region: CASKHRVTYNEQFF.

This chain joins TRBV7-2 and TRBJ1-6; TCRdb's assignment of TRBD1 cannot be checked, as there is no DNA. This CDR3 region has 15 residues. The V gene's germline CDR1 is SGHTA and CDR2 FQGNSA. This CDR3 reads CASSFRTANNSPLHF.

The chain recombines TRBV7-9 with TRBJ1-5; TCRdb names TRBD1, which stays unverified in the absence of DNA. Germline CDR1 is SEHNR and CDR2 is FQNEAQ (reference sequence). The CDR3 is made up of 14 amino acids. CDR3 region: CASSPGTGNQPQHF.

The chain links TRBV11-2 to TRBJ2-3. Germline V CDR1 and CDR2: SGHAT, FQNNGV. The CDR3 runs 14 residues. The chain's CDR3 is CASSLAYSTDTQYF.